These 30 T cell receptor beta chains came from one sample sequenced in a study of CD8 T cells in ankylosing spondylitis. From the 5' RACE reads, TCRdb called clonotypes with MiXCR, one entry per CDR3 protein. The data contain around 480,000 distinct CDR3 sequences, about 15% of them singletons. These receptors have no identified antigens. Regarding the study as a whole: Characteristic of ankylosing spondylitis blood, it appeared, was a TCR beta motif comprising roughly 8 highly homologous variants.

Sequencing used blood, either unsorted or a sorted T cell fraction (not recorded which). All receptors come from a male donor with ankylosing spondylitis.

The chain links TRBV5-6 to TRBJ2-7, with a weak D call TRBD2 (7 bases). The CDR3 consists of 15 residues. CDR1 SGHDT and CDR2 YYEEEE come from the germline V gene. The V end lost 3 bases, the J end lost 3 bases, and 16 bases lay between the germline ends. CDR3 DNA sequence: TGTGCCAGCAGCTCGAGGCGGGGGCCCTTCTACGAGCAGTACTTC. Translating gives CASSSRRGPFYEQYF.

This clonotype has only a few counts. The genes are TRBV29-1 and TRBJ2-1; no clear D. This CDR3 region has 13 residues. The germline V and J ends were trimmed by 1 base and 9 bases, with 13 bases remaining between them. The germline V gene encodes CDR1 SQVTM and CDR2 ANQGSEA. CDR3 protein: CSVEGPGRTEQFF. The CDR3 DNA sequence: TGCAGCGTTGAAGGACCCGGACGGACTGAGCAGTTCTTC.

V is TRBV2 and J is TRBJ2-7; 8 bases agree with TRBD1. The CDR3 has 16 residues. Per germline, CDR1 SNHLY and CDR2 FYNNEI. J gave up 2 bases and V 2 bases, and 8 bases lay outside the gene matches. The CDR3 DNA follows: TGTGCCAGCAGTGAATGGGGACAGGTCCGACCCTACGAGCAGTACTTC. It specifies CASSEWGQVRPYEQYF.

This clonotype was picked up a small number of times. DNA of the CDR3: TGTGCCAGCAGCGCCATGTGGGGGGGCACAGATACGCAGTATTTT. It yields the protein CASSAMWGGTDTQYF. The gene calls are TRBV7-9 and TRBJ2-3, with D possibly TRBD2 on 6 matching bases. There are 15 residues in the CDR3. Trimming stripped 5 bases from V and 1 base from J, with 13 bases between. CDR1 is SEHNR and CDR2 is FQNEAQ in the germline V gene (reference sequence).

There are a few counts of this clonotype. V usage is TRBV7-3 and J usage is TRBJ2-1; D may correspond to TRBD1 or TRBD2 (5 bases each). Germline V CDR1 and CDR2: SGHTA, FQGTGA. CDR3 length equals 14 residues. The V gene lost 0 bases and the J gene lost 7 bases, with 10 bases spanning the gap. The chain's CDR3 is CASSLTGGRNEQFF. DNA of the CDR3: TGTGCCAGCAGCTTAACTGGGGGTCGGAATGAGCAGTTCTTC.

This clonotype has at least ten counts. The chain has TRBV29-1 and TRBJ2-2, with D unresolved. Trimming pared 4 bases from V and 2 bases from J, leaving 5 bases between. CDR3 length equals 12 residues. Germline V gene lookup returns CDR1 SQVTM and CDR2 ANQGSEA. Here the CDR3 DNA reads TGCAGCGTTGGGTATAACACCGGGGAGCTGTTTTTT. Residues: CSVGYNTGELFF.

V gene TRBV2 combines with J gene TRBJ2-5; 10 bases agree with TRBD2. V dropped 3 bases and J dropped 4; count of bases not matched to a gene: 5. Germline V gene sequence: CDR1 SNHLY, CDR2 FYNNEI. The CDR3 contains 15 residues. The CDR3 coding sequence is TGTGCCAGCAGTGAGGGGACTAGCGATTTAGAGACCCAGTACTTC. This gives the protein CASSEGTSDLETQYF.

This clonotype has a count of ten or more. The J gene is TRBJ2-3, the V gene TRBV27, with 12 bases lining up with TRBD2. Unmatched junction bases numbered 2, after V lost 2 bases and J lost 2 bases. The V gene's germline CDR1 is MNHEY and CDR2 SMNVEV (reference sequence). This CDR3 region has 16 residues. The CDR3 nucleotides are TGTGCCAGCAGTTTAACTAGCGGGAGGACCACAGATACGCAGTATTTT. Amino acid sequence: CASSLTSGRTTDTQYF.

This CDR3 reads CASSLGHLSYEQYF. In nucleotides, the CDR3 is TGTGCCAGCAGCTTGGGCCATCTCTCCTACGAGCAGTACTTC. V and J are TRBV7-2 and TRBJ2-7; D ambiguous. CDR1 is SGHTA, CDR2 FQGNSA, per germline. Trimming pared 3 bases from V and 0 bases from J, leaving 9 bases between. This CDR3 has 14 amino acids.

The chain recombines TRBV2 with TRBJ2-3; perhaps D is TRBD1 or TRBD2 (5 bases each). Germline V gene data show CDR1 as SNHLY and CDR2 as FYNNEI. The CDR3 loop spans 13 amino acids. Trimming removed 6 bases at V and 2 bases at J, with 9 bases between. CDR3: CASRRDHTDTQYF. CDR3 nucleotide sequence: TGTGCCAGCAGGAGGGACCACACAGATACGCAGTATTTT.

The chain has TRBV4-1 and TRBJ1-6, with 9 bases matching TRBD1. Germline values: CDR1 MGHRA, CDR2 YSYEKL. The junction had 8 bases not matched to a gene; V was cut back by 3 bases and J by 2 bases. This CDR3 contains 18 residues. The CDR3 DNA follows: TGCGCCAGCAGCCAGCAGGAGACAGGGGGAACCTATAATTCACCCCTCCACTTT. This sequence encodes CASSQQETGGTYNSPLHF.

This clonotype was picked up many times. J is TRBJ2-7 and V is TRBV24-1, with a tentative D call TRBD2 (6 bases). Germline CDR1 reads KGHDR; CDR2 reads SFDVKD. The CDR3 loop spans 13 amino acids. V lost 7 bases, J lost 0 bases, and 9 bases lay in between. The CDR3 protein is CATSRGNSYEQYF. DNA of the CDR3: TGTGCCACCAGCCGCGGGAACTCCTACGAGCAGTACTTC.

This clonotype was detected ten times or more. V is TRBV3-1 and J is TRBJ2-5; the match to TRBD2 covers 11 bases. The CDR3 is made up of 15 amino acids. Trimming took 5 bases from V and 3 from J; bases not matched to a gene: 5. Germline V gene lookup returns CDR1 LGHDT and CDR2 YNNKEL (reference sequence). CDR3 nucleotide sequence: TGTGCCAGCAGCGGAGAGGGACTAGCGGAAGAGACCCAGTACTTC. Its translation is CASSGEGLAEETQYF.

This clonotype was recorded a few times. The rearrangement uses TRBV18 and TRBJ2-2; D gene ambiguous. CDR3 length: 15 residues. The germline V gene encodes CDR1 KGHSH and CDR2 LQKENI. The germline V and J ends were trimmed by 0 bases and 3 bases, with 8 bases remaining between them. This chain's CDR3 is CASSPPSRHTGELFF. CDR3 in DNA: TGTGCCAGCTCACCACCAAGCAGGCACACCGGGGAGCTGTTTTTT.

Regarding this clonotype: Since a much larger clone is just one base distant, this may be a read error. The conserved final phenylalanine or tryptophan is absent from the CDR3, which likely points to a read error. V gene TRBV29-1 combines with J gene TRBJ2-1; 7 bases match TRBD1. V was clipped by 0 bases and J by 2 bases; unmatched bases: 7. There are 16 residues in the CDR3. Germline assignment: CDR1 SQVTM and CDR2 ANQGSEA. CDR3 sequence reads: CSVEDGTGDTYNEQFI. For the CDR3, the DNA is TGCAGCGTTGAAGATGGCACAGGGGACACCTACAATGAGCAGTTCATC.

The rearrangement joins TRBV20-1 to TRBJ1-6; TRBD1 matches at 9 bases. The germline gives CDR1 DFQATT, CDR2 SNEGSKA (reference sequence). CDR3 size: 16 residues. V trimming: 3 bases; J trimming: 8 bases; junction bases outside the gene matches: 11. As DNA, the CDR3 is TGCAGTGCTAGGAGGGACAGGGTGATATTGGATTCACCCCTCCACTTT. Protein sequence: CSARRDRVILDSPLHF.

CDR3 protein: CASSFGTSETQYF. DNA for the CDR3: TGTGCCAGCAGTTTTGGGACTAGTGAGACCCAGTACTTC. V gene TRBV12-3 or TRBV12-4 combines with J gene TRBJ2-5; TRBD2 matches 8 bases. V shed 3 bases and J 5 bases; nucleotides not matched to a gene: 2. CDR3 length equals 13 residues.

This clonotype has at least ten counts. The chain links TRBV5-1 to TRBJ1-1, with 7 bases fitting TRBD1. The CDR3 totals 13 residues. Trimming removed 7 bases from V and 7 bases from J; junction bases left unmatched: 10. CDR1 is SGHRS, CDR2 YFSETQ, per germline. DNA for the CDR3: TGCGCCAGCGGGGAGGGGGCGAGTTTTGAAGCTTTCTTT. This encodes CASGEGASFEAFF.

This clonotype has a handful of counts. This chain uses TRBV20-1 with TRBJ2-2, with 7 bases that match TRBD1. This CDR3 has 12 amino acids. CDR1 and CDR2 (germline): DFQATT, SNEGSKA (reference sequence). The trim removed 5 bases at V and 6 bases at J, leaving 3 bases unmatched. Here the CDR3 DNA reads TGCAGTGCTGCCCAGGGGGCCGGGGAGCTGTTTTTT. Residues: CSAAQGAGELFF.

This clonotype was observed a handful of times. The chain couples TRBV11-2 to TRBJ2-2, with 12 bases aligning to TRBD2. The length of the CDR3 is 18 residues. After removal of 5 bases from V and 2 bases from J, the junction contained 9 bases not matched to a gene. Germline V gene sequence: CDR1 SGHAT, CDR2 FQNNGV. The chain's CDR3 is CASSLPGLAGGNTGELFF. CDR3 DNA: TGTGCCAGCAGCCTCCCGGGACTAGCGGGCGGAAACACCGGGGAGCTGTTTTTT.

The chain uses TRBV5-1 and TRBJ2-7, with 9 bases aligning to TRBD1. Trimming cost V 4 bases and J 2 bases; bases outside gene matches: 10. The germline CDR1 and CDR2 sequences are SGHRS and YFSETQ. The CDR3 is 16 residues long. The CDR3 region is CASSAGQGRGAYEQYF. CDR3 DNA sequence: TGCGCCAGCAGCGCAGGACAGGGGCGAGGGGCCTACGAGCAGTACTTC.

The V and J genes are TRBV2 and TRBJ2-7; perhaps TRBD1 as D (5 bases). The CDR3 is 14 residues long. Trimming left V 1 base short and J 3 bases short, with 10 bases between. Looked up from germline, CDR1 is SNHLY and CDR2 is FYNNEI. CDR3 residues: CASSEEQAHYEQYF. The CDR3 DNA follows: TGTGCCAGCAGTGAAGAACAGGCCCACTACGAGCAGTACTTC. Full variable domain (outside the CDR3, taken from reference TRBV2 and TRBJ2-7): EPEVTQTPSHQVTQMGQEVILRCVPISNHLYFYWYRQILGQKVEFLVSFYNNEISEKSEIFDDQFSVERPDGSNFTLKIRSTKLEDSAMYFCASSEEQAHYEQYFGPGTRLTVT.

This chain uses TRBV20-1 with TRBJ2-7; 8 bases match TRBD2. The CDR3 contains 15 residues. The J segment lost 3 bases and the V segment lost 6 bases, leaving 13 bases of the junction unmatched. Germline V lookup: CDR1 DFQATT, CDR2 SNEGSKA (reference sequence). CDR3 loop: CSATRGLAGGYEQYF. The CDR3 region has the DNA TGCAGTGCCACCCGGGGGCTAGCGGGCGGCTACGAGCAGTACTTC.

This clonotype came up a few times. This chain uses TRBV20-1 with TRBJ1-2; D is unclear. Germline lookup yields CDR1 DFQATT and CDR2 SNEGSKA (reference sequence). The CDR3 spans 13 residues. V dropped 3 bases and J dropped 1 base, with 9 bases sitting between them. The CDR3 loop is CSASSGFNYGYTF. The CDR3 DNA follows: TGCAGTGCTAGCTCGGGATTTAACTATGGCTACACCTTC.

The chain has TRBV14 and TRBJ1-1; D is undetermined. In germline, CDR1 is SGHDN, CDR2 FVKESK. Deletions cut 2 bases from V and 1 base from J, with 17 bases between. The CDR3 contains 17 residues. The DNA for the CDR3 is TGTGCCAGCAGCCAAACCCTGGGAGGCGGCCCGAACACTGAAGCTTTCTTT. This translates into CASSQTLGGGPNTEAFF.

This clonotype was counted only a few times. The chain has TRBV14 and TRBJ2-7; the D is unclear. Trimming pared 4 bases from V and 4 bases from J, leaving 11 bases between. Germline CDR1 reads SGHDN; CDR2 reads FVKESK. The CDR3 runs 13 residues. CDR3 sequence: CASSRSKGYEQYF. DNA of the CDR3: TGTGCCAGCAGCCGGAGTAAAGGGTACGAGCAGTACTTC.

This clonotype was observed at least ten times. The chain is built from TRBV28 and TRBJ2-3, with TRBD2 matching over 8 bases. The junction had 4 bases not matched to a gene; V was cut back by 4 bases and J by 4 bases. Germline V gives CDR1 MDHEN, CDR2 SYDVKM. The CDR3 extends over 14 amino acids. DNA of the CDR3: TGTGCCAGCAGTTACCGGGGGGGCCCAGATACGCAGTATTTT. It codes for CASSYRGGPDTQYF.

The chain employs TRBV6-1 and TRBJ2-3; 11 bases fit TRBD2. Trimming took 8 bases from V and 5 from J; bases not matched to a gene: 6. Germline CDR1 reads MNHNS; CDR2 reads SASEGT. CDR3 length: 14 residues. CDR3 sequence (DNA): TGTGCCAGCGGGGGACTAGCGGTGGGAGATACGCAGTATTTT. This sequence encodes CASGGLAVGDTQYF.

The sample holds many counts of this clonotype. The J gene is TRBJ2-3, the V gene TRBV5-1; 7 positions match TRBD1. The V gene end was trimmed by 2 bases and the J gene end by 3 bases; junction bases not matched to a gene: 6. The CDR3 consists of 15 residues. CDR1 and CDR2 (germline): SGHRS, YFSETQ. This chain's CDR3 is CASSFDRVGTDTQYF. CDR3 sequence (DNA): TGCGCCAGCAGCTTCGACAGGGTTGGTACAGATACGCAGTATTTT.

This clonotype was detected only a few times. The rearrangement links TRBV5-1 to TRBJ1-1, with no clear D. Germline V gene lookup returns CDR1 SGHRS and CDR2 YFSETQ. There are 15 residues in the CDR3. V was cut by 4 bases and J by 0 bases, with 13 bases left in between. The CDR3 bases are TGCGCCAGCAGCCCGGTCAGTGATTTGAACACTGAAGCTTTCTTT. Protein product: CASSPVSDLNTEAFF.